This T cell receptor beta chain was identified during a study of T cells in Graves' hyperthyroidism and ophthalmopathy. Study at large: Peripheral blood specimens were obtained at initial diagnosis, prior to any treatment.

The CDR3 extends over 11 amino acids. The ends were cut back, 5 bases at V and 2 bases at J, with 1 base in the middle. Germline V gene data show CDR1 as MNHEY and CDR2 as SMNVEV (reference sequence). This clonotype was recorded many times. The target antigen is unknown. Diagnosis of hyperthyroidism was new in patients aged 18 to 65, and its duration was under 2 months. TCR beta CDR3 region amplification was performed from RNA transcripts. HTBI primers were the set used in a first-round RT-PCR of the TCR CDR3. TCRdb itself ran the multiplex PCR reads through MiXCR, one entry per CDR3 protein. Of fewer than 350,000 distinct CDR3 sequences in the sample, roughly an eighth were seen once. Study-wide results and caveats: Before onset, ophthalmopathy was predicted by the model a median around 6 months earlier. Using 13 V-J features, a model discriminated ophthalmopathy from stable hyperthyroidism.

The rearrangement uses TRBV27 and TRBJ2-1; no reliable D call. The clonotype originates from a woman between 40 and 55 years old with Graves' hyperthyroidism. The sequenced material came from blood. CDR3 coding DNA: TGTGCCAGCAGTACCTACAATGAGCAGTTCTTC. Translated, it gives CASSTYNEQFF.